This note documents a single T cell receptor beta chain sequence. These data are taken from a study of blood T cell repertoires in COVID-19. Study details: T cells, B-cell-depleted T cells, or PBMCs provided the cDNA or gDNA that served as material.

Across about 22 US areas, participants ranged in age from roughly 18 to 95 years. The protocol was immunoSEQ multiplex PCR, while the TCRdb copy is restricted to in-frame clones and leaves out a portion. The repertoire holds 200,000 to 300,000 clones, with almost 85% as singletons. This TCR came from a woman aged 45-59 years with acute COVID-19. The material sequenced was PBMCs or T cells enriched from blood (not recorded which).

The CDR3 protein is CASSLGQRYEQYF. CDR3 in DNA: TGTGCCAGCAGCCTTGGACAACGCTACGAGCAGTACTTC. The chain employs TRBV5-6 and TRBJ2-7, with a weak D call TRBD1 (5 bases). CDR3 size: 13 residues. Trimming pared 4 bases from V and 3 bases from J, leaving 11 bases between. Germline assignment: CDR1 SGHDT and CDR2 YYEEEE.